Shown below are 27 T cell receptor beta chains from a single sample sequenced in a study of T-cell memory formation after mild COVID-19. TCRdb reprocessed the 5' RACE reads via MiXCR and lists one record per CDR3 protein. The table records roughly 100,000 distinct CDR3 sequences, 9.5% to 15% of them present only once. Sequenced: PBMCs or a T cell subset sorted from them (not recorded which). The source of these receptors is an adult woman who had mild COVID-19 (a few samples of this study predate the infection). Cell type and time point are not known.

The chain has TRBV24-1 and TRBJ1-2, with D hard to call. The germline V gene encodes CDR1 KGHDR and CDR2 SFDVKD. V was shortened by 5 bases and J by 5 bases, with 11 bases between the two germline ends. The CDR3 consists of 13 residues. CDR3 sequence (DNA): TGTGCCACCAGTGCAGGCTCCAAGTATGGCTACACCTTC. It encodes CATSAGSKYGYTF.

The sample holds a few counts of this clonotype. The rearrangement uses TRBV6-2 or TRBV6-3 and TRBJ2-3; 7 bases line up with TRBD1. The CDR3 is 15 amino acids. V was pared by 6 bases and J by 1 base, with 7 bases of the junction left unmatched. Germline V CDR1 and CDR2: MNHEY, SVGEGT. CDR3 sequence: CASSNYRGRTDTQYF. As DNA, the CDR3 is TGTGCCAGCAGCAATTACAGGGGCCGCACAGATACGCAGTATTTT.

The V and J genes are TRBV3-1 and TRBJ1-4; no reliable D call. The CDR3 is made up of 18 amino acids. V was cut by 3 bases and J by 0 bases, with 17 bases left in between. CDR1 is LGHDT and CDR2 is YNNKEL in the germline V gene (reference sequence). In DNA, the CDR3 is TGTGCCAGCAGCCAGGGTTCAAGGATTATTGCAACTAATGAAAAACTGTTTTTT. Translated: CASSQGSRIIATNEKLFF.

The chain links TRBV4-3 to TRBJ2-3; 8 bases fit TRBD1. Looked up from germline, CDR1 is LGHNA and CDR2 is YSLEER. The CDR3 is made up of 14 amino acids. Unmatched junction bases numbered 4, after V lost 4 bases and J lost 4 bases. CDR3 DNA: TGCGCCAGCAGCCCGGACAGGGTTCCAGATACGCAGTATTTT. Translation gives CASSPDRVPDTQYF.

The chain employs TRBV6-6 and TRBJ2-7; TRBD2 aligns across 7 bases. The CDR3 loop spans 14 amino acids. Germline CDR1 is MNHNY and CDR2 is SVGAGI (reference sequence). Trimming at V came to 2 bases and at J to 5 bases, leaving 6 bases not matched to a gene. CDR3 sequence: CASSYRAGSHEQYF. CDR3 nucleotides: TGTGCCAGCAGTTACCGAGCGGGGAGCCACGAGCAGTACTTC.

The chain is built from TRBV2 and TRBJ2-7, with TRBD2 matching 13 bases. The CDR3 has 15 residues. V lost 3 bases to trimming and J lost 2 bases; unmatched junction nucleotides: 1. The germline CDR1 and CDR2 sequences are SNHLY and FYNNEI. DNA of the CDR3: TGTGCCAGCAGTGACGGGACTAGCGGGGCCTACGAGCAGTACTTC. It encodes CASSDGTSGAYEQYF. Together with reference TRBV2 and TRBJ2-7, the CDR3 gives the full variable domain: EPEVTQTPSHQVTQMGQEVILRCVPISNHLYFYWYRQILGQKVEFLVSFYNNEISEKSEIFDDQFSVERPDGSNFTLKIRSTKLEDSAMYFCASSDGTSGAYEQYFGPGTRLTVT.

This clonotype was counted only a few times. The chain recombines TRBV13 with TRBJ1-5, with 11 bases matching TRBD1. This CDR3 is built from 14 residues. The germline V gene encodes CDR1 PRHDT and CDR2 FYEKMQ (reference sequence). The J segment lost 7 bases and the V segment lost 3 bases, leaving 2 bases of the junction unmatched. The CDR3 spells CASSLGTGGQPQHF. CDR3 nucleotides: TGTGCCAGCAGCTTGGGGACAGGGGGACAGCCCCAGCATTTT.

This clonotype was seen just once. V gene TRBV6-2 or TRBV6-3 combines with J gene TRBJ2-7; D is perhaps TRBD2 (6 bases). This CDR3 contains 16 residues. From germline, CDR1 is MNHEY and CDR2 SVGEGT. With 4 bases removed from V and 4 bases from J, the gap between germline ends came to 20 bases. CDR3 loop: CASSFGDSRPKYEQYF. CDR3 nucleotide sequence: TGTGCCAGCAGTTTCGGGGACTCCCGACCTAAATACGAGCAGTACTTC.

The chain joins TRBV12-3 or TRBV12-4 to TRBJ2-7; 7 positions match TRBD1. This CDR3 contains 14 residues. Trimming at V came to 6 bases and at J to 4 bases, leaving 9 bases not matched to a gene. The CDR3 sequence: CASSPKGGEYEQYF. Written as DNA, the CDR3 is TGTGCCAGCAGCCCTAAAGGGGGCGAATACGAGCAGTACTTC.

In its sample, this clonotype was seen a few times. The V and J genes are TRBV5-4 and TRBJ2-3, with 11 bases matching TRBD2. The ends lost 2 bases at V and 2 bases at J; junction bases unmatched: 10. Germline V CDR1 and CDR2: SGHNT, YYREEE (reference sequence). The CDR3 is 18 amino acids. The CDR3, as DNA: TGTGCCAGCAGCTTATCGGGACTAGCGGCTCCCTACACAGATACGCAGTATTTT. Amino acids: CASSLSGLAAPYTDTQYF.

This clonotype turned up a few times. The chain links TRBV4-3 to TRBJ2-1, with D tentatively TRBD2 (5 bases). The CDR3 runs to 14 residues. Germline-derived CDR1 and CDR2 are LGHNA and YSLEER. Trimming removed 3 bases at V and 4 bases at J, with 10 bases between. As DNA, the CDR3 is TGCGCCAGCAGCCAGACTGGACTTTACAATGAGCAGTTCTTC. It codes for CASSQTGLYNEQFF.

V usage is TRBV2 and J usage is TRBJ2-3; perhaps TRBD2 as D (5 bases). Germline CDR1 reads SNHLY; CDR2 reads FYNNEI. This CDR3 is 13 amino acids long. The V and J ends lost 7 bases and 2 bases respectively, with 10 bases between them. The chain's CDR3 is CASIGINTDTQYF. In DNA form, the CDR3 reads TGTGCCAGCATCGGGATCAACACAGATACGCAGTATTTT.

This clonotype was seen only a few times. The gene calls are TRBV6-2 or TRBV6-3 and TRBJ2-1; D gene uncertain. Germline V gives CDR1 MNHEY, CDR2 SVGEGT. Trimming shortened V by 2 bases and J by 5 bases, and 7 bases separated the two germline ends. This CDR3 has 13 amino acids. The CDR3 spells CASSYESHNEQFF. In DNA, the CDR3 is TGTGCCAGCAGTTACGAGAGCCACAATGAGCAGTTCTTC.

This chain uses TRBV7-9 with TRBJ2-5; perhaps D is TRBD1 or TRBD2 (5 bases each). V gave up 4 bases and J gave up 1 base, with 13 bases separating them. Germline CDR1 reads SEHNR; CDR2 reads FQNEAQ (reference sequence). The CDR3 covers 15 residues. The CDR3 sequence is CASSSTGAVQETQYF. The CDR3 DNA sequence: TGTGCCAGCAGCTCAACCGGGGCGGTCCAAGAGACCCAGTACTTC.

The chain combines TRBV14 with TRBJ2-7; D is uncertain. Germline V gives CDR1 SGHDN, CDR2 FVKESK. This CDR3 is 14 amino acids long. The ends were cut back, 0 bases at V and 1 base at J, with 7 bases in the middle. The CDR3 sequence: CASSQEADSYEQYF. In DNA form, the CDR3 reads TGTGCCAGCAGCCAAGAGGCTGATTCCTACGAGCAGTACTTC.

The chain links TRBV6-1 to TRBJ2-7, with 8 bases lining up with TRBD1. This CDR3 is 15 amino acids long. The junction had 12 bases not matched to a gene; V was cut back by 4 bases and J by 7 bases. Germline CDR1 reads MNHNS; CDR2 reads SASEGT. CDR3 loop: CASSVTGTGMWEQYF. For the CDR3, the DNA is TGTGCCAGCAGTGTAACCGGGACAGGAATGTGGGAGCAGTACTTC.

The rearrangement joins TRBV7-9 to TRBJ2-1; 16 positions agree with TRBD2. Per the germline V gene, CDR1 is SEHNR and CDR2 is FQNEAQ (reference sequence). Unmatched junction bases numbered 10, after V lost 5 bases and J lost 9 bases. The CDR3 consists of 17 residues. The DNA for the CDR3 is TGTGCCAGCAGCCCTGGGACTAGCGGGAGGGCCGAGGTTGAGCAGTTCTTC. It is translated as CASSPGTSGRAEVEQFF.

A few counts support this clonotype. The chain carries TRBV7-9 and TRBJ2-7, with TRBD2 as a possible D gene (5 bases). CDR3 length: 17 residues. The germline CDR1 and CDR2 sequences are SEHNR and FQNEAQ (reference sequence). Trimming pared 8 bases from V and 3 bases from J, leaving 26 bases between. CDR3 region: CASDSASGFSSIYEQYF. The CDR3 DNA is TGTGCCAGCGATAGCGCCTCGGGGTTCTCGTCGATCTACGAGCAGTACTTC. The full variable domain, its missing parts supplied by reference TRBV7-9 and TRBJ2-7, is DTGVSQNPRHKITKRGQNVTFRCDPISEHNRLYWYRQTLGQGPEFLTYFQNEAQLEKSRLLSDRFSAERPKGSFSTLEIQRTEQGDSAMYLCASDSASGFSSIYEQYFGPGTRLTVT.

This clonotype was seen ten or more times. The chain has TRBV5-1 and TRBJ2-6, with 10 bases aligning to TRBD1. The CDR3 loop spans 17 amino acids. From germline, CDR1 is SGHRS and CDR2 YFSETQ. The ends lost 1 base at V and 3 bases at J; junction bases unmatched: 4. Here the CDR3 reads CASSLRQGAFGANVLTF. As DNA, the CDR3 is TGCGCCAGCAGCTTGCGACAGGGGGCGTTTGGGGCCAACGTCCTGACTTTC.

This clonotype was detected only a few times. The V call is TRBV6-2 or TRBV6-3, the J call TRBJ2-7, with D hard to call. Germline V gives CDR1 MNHEY, CDR2 SVGEGT. CDR3 size: 15 residues. V lost 0 bases and J lost 5, with 14 bases in between. The CDR3 region has the DNA TGTGCCAGCAGTTACTCACGGGCAGGATGGGACGAGCAGTACTTC. This codes for CASSYSRAGWDEQYF.

This clonotype was recorded a few times. Compared with germline, one end of the junction differs, possibly owing to a read error. The chain joins TRBV2 to TRBJ1-2, with D uncertain. The germline V gene has CDR1 SNHLY and CDR2 FYNNEI. The CDR3 runs to 11 residues. The chain's CDR3 is CASSDDMDEAF. The CDR3 coding sequence is TGTGCCAGCAGTGACGACATGGATGAGGCCTTC.

V and J are TRBV29-1 and TRBJ2-7, with a tentative D call TRBD1 (5 bases). This CDR3 is 13 amino acids long. V shed 1 base and J shed 3 bases, with 10 bases lying between them. The germline V gene has CDR1 SQVTM and CDR2 ANQGSEA. DNA for the CDR3: TGCAGCGTTGAAGTAGGGGCGTACTACGAGCAGTACTTC. This codes for CSVEVGAYYEQYF.

This clonotype was counted ten times or more. The genes are TRBV3-1 and TRBJ2-7; no definite D call. Trimming removed 0 bases at V and 3 bases at J, with 9 bases between. This CDR3 contains 14 residues. The germline CDR1 and CDR2 sequences are LGHDT and YNNKEL (reference sequence). In DNA, the CDR3 is TGTGCCAGCAGCCAAGATCTGGCAGGCTACGAGCAGTACTTC. Its translation: CASSQDLAGYEQYF.

This clonotype was seen ten or more times. The V gene is TRBV5-6, the J gene TRBJ2-3; 7 bases match TRBD2. Trimming cost V 3 bases and J 2 bases; bases outside gene matches: 6. The CDR3 is 15 residues long. Per the germline V gene, CDR1 is SGHDT and CDR2 is YYEEEE. The DNA of the CDR3 is TGTGCCAGCAGCTCACTAGCGCTCCTCACAGATACGCAGTATTTT. Translated, it gives CASSSLALLTDTQYF.

The chain carries TRBV20-1 and TRBJ2-7; D unresolved. Trimming stripped 7 bases from V and 2 bases from J, with 18 bases between. This CDR3 comprises 14 residues. Germline CDR1 is DFQATT and CDR2 is SNEGSKA (reference sequence). The CDR3 reads CSVMTPDGPYEQYF. CDR3 sequence (DNA): TGCAGTGTAATGACACCAGACGGACCCTACGAGCAGTACTTC.

In its sample, this clonotype was seen a few times. The V gene is TRBV27, the J gene TRBJ1-1; 8 bases line up with TRBD1. The CDR3 contains 13 residues. With V trimmed by 7 bases and J by 4 bases, 5 bases remained unmatched. Germline V gene sequence: CDR1 MNHEY, CDR2 SMNVEV (reference sequence). CDR3 sequence (DNA): TGTGCCAGCACGTTACAGGGGGGCACTGAAGCTTTCTTT. Amino acids: CASTLQGGTEAFF.

This chain's CDR3 is CASTPGHQNYGYTF. Here the CDR3 DNA reads TGTGCCAGCACCCCGGGACATCAAAACTATGGCTACACCTTC. This chain joins TRBV7-9 and TRBJ1-2, with D possibly TRBD1 on 6 matching bases. V was trimmed by 7 bases and J by 2 bases, leaving 14 bases between them. In germline, CDR1 is SEHNR, CDR2 FQNEAQ (reference sequence). The CDR3 is made up of 14 amino acids.